This TCR beta chain was retrieved from a study of CD8+CD57+ T cells in acquired aplastic anemia. Sequencing was done on patients that had shown CD8+CD57+ cell expansion by flow cytometry. CDR1 is SGHTA, CDR2 FQGNSA, per germline. Trimming cost V 3 bases and J 0 bases; bases outside gene matches: 5. The CDR3 runs 15 residues. This clonotype has only one observation. Genomic DNA templated the TCR beta VDJ and CDR3 profiling. TCRdb independently ran MiXCR on the reads; one entry per CDR3 protein. The sample has 450,000 to 550,000 distinct CDR3 sequences; around 33% are singletons. Sequenced sample: sorted CD4+, CD8+, or CD8+CD57+ T cells (not recorded which) from PBMCs. The V and J genes are TRBV7-2 and TRBJ2-7, with TRBD1 matching 7 bases. The source is a human donor with aplastic anemia. The CDR3 here is CASSFGQANSYEQYF. In nucleotides, the CDR3 is TGTGCCAGCAGCTTCGGACAGGCCAACTCCTACGAGCAGTACTTC.